A selection of T cell receptor beta chains follows, all from one sample in a study of human T cells and chemical hapten exposure. Via MiXCR, TCRdb re-called the 5' RACE reads, giving one row per CDR3 protein. The data contain under 100,000 distinct CDR3 sequences, more than 15% of them singletons. These receptors all come from a female donor in good health. Each CDR3 is given with its conserved first and last residue. Fields, in order: clone size, V gene, J gene, D gene, CDR3 DNA, CDR3 protein. A D gene is named only where the DNA matches it firmly. Expanded clones get a size class; other rows say once, few or many, or leave the size out.

NA	TRBV12-3/TRBV12-4	TRBJ1-5	TRBD1	TGTGCCAGCAGGGGGACAGCCTATCAGCCCCAGCATTTT	CASRGTAYQPQHF
NA	TRBV6-5	TRBJ1-6	TRBD1	TGTGCCAGCAACCGGGGACAGACTCAGTCACCCCTCCACTTT	CASNRGQTQSPLHF
few	TRBV2	TRBJ1-1	NA	TGTGCCACACTGTGGGGGGTAAACACTGAAGCTTTCTTT	CATLWGVNTEAFF
NA	TRBV7-2	TRBJ2-3	NA	TGTGCCAGCAGGGCTGGGAGCACTAGCACAGATACGCAGTATTTT	CASRAGSTSTDTQYF
NA	TRBV3-1	TRBJ2-3	TRBD2	TGTGCCAGCAGCCAGGCGGGACTAGCAACAGATACGCAGTATTTT	CASSQAGLATDTQYF
NA	TRBV5-1	TRBJ2-3	TRBD2	TGCGCCAGCAGCTTGGAACTAGCGGGAGTAGGGACAGATACGCAGTATTTT	CASSLELAGVGTDTQYF
few	TRBV12-5	TRBJ2-1	TRBD1	TGTGCTAGTGGTTTGGCCTACCGGGACAGGGGACTTGGGCTTTATGAGCAGTTCTTC	CASGLAYRDRGLGLYEQFF
NA	TRBV29-1	TRBJ2-2	NA	TGCAGCGTCGGCGGTCCGAACACCGGGGAGCTGTTTTTT	CSVGGPNTGELFF
NA	TRBV3-1	TRBJ2-7	TRBD1	TGTGCCAGCAGCCGCAACAGGGGTAACGAGCAGTACTTC	CASSRNRGNEQYF
NA	TRBV29-1	TRBJ2-1	TRBD2	TGCAGCGTTGAACGGCTAGCGGGAGGTAATGAGCAGTTCTTC	CSVERLAGGNEQFF
NA	TRBV6-1	TRBJ1-6	NA	TGTGCCAGCAGTACACTACAGGGATCACCCCTCCACTTT	CASSTLQGSPLHF
NA	TRBV12-3/TRBV12-4	TRBJ1-1	NA	TGTGCCAGCAGTCAGGACAGCGAGAACACTGAAGCTTTCTTT	CASSQDSENTEAFF
few	TRBV3-1	TRBJ2-7	NA	TGTGCCAGCAGCCAAGATATGACCCACGAGCAGTACTTC	CASSQDMTHEQYF
NA	TRBV12-3/TRBV12-4	TRBJ1-1	NA	TGTGCCAGCAGCCCAGCGGGGGACCCTAGCACTGAAGCTTTCTTT	CASSPAGDPSTEAFF
few	TRBV10-3	TRBJ1-2	TRBD1	TGTGCCATCAGTGGCGACAGGGGATCTGCTGGCTACACCTTC	CAISGDRGSAGYTF
few	TRBV6-1	TRBJ1-1	NA	TGTGCCAGCAGTGAAGGGTACTCGGATCTCGCTTTCTTT	CASSEGYSDLAFF
NA	TRBV2	TRBJ2-1	TRBD2	TGTGCCAGCAGTGGGACTAGCGGGAGTCGCTACAATGAGCAGTTCTTC	CASSGTSGSRYNEQFF
NA	TRBV25-1	TRBJ2-2	TRBD1	TGTGCCAGCAGGACAGGGGCCAGGGACACCGGGGGGCTGTTTTTT	CASRTGARDTGGLFF
few	TRBV18	TRBJ1-5	NA	TGTGCCAGCTCACCGGCCGATAGCAATCAGCCCCAGCATTTT	CASSPADSNQPQHF
NA	TRBV12-3/TRBV12-4	TRBJ2-5	NA	TGTGCCAGCAGTCACTCAGCGATTGGGGGGACCCAGTACTTC	CASSHSAIGGTQYF
many	TRBV7-9	TRBJ1-2	NA	TGTGCCAGCAGCTTAGGACCCCAGTCTAACTATGGCTACACCTTC	CASSLGPQSNYGYTF
NA	TRBV7-2	TRBJ1-2	NA	TGTGCCAGCAGAGAGGGGGTTCATGGCTACACCTTC	CASREGVHGYTF
few	TRBV19	TRBJ1-1	TRBD1	TGTGCCAGTAGTTTTACAGGGGAAACTGAAGCTTTCTTT	CASSFTGETEAFF
few	TRBV20-1	TRBJ1-4	NA	TGCAGTGCTAGAGTCAACGAAAAACTGTTTTTT	CSARVNEKLFF
few	TRBV12-5	TRBJ1-1	NA	TGTGCTAGTAGGAGGGGGATGAACACTGAAGCTTTCTTT	CASRRGMNTEAFF
few	TRBV5-1	TRBJ2-7	NA	TGCGCCAGCAGCTTGTCACGGGAGCGGGACGAGCAGTACTTC	CASSLSRERDEQYF
NA	TRBV6-6	TRBJ1-1	NA	TGTGCCAGCAGCCCTGGAGCCGGGGGAACTGAAGCTTTCTTT	CASSPGAGGTEAFF